This T cell receptor beta chain was recorded in a study of cytomegalovirus exposure and HLA in healthy donors. Study results and limitations: An apparent linkage of common viral pathogens to several of the most significant clusters emerged in a later analysis. Cytomegalovirus-associated status was assigned to about 160 TCR beta chains. An analysis done earlier found most TCR beta V segments productive about 87% or about 30% of the time.

The germline CDR1 and CDR2 sequences are LNHDA and SQIVND (reference sequence). V dropped 9 bases and J dropped 3 bases, with 15 bases sitting between them. The CDR3 has 14 amino acids. Note on this clone: No antigen is known for it.

With 60 Vbeta and 13 Jbeta primers, the PCR was carried out. In the study's own analysis: In a later analysis, of roughly 73 million unique beta chains, roughly 11 million appeared in at least two donors. Data came from immunoSEQ multiplex PCR; TCRdb stores just in-frame clones and leaves some out. That table furnishes V, J and clone size, whereas the DNA furnished D and trimming. The repertoire consists of about 200,000 clones, with 75% to 90% occurring once and the leading ten covering less than 0.35%. Sequencing was done on a sample of PBMCs. The receptor was isolated from a woman in her 30s in good health and CMV-seronegative. This chain uses TRBV19 with TRBJ1-5, with D perhaps matching TRBD1 (6 bases). CDR3 nucleotide sequence: TGTGCCAGCTTACAACAGGGCTTCAATCAGCCCCAGCATTTT. It is translated as CASLQQGFNQPQHF. Together with reference TRBV19 and TRBJ1-5, the CDR3 gives the full variable domain: DGGITQSPKYLFRKEGQNVTLSCEQNLNHDAMYWYRQDPGQGLRLIYYSQIVNDFQKGDIAEGYSVSREKKESFPLTVTSAQKNPTAFYLCASLQQGFNQPQHFGDGTRLSIL.